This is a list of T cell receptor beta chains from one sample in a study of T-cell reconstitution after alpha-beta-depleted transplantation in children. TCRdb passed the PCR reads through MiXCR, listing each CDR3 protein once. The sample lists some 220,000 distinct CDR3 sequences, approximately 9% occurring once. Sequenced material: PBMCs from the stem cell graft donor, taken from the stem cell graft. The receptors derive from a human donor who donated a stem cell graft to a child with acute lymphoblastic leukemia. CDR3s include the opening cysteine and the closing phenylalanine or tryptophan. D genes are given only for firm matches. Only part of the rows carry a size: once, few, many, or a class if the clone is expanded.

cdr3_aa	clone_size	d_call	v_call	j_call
CASSYTGTGGDTQYF	few	TRBD1	TRBV6-5	TRBJ2-3
CASSLLGGLDTQYF	few	.	TRBV5-1	TRBJ2-3
CAISESGGVDTQYF	many	.	TRBV10-3	TRBJ2-3
CASSGTGALANYGYTF	.	TRBD1	TRBV28	TRBJ1-2
CASSLNGPSPQHF	few	.	TRBV7-2	TRBJ1-5
CASSATDRKNEKLFF	many	.	TRBV18	TRBJ1-4
CASSLGSARETQYF	few	.	TRBV7-9	TRBJ2-5
CSAQRTGEAFF	many	TRBD1	TRBV29-1	TRBJ1-1
CASSQGRYTGELFF	few	.	TRBV2	TRBJ2-2
CASSLELTAAYEQYF	few	.	TRBV11-2	TRBJ2-7
CASSEPGGYEQYF	many	TRBD2	TRBV25-1	TRBJ2-7
CASSTPTSGGRYTGELFF	many	TRBD2	TRBV19	TRBJ2-2
CASRDAGQFYGYTF	few	TRBD1	TRBV4-3	TRBJ1-2
CASSQEARVYGYTF	.	.	TRBV4-3	TRBJ1-2
CASSLAGQSSTDTQYF	many	TRBD1	TRBV12-3/TRBV12-4	TRBJ2-3
CASSYVGQGDYGYTF	many	TRBD1	TRBV6-2/TRBV6-3	TRBJ1-2
CASSGLPPSSGNTIYF	many	.	TRBV27	TRBJ1-3
CASSLGLNSPLHF	many	.	TRBV7-2	TRBJ1-6
CASSPQGGGVTEQFF	few	TRBD2	TRBV12-3/TRBV12-4	TRBJ2-1
CASSKDGTNYGYTF	few	.	TRBV27	TRBJ1-2
CAINHPGKGAFGANVLTF	few	TRBD1	TRBV10-3	TRBJ2-6
CATSEGFGQGANYGYTF	.	TRBD1	TRBV24-1	TRBJ1-2
CASSQDQAANTGELFF	few	.	TRBV3-1	TRBJ2-2
CASSELGGISPLHF	.	.	TRBV25-1	TRBJ1-6
CASSLVTLNTEAFF	.	.	TRBV5-1	TRBJ1-1
CSAATSLETQYF	many	TRBD2	TRBV20-1	TRBJ2-5
CASSQYLAGMAIYNEQFF	few	TRBD2	TRBV3-1	TRBJ2-1
CASSPPGSYTQYF	.	.	TRBV18	TRBJ2-3
CASSLAQTDYSEAFF	.	.	TRBV5-1	TRBJ1-1
CASSQDKGESPLHF	few	.	TRBV4-3	TRBJ1-6
CASSSLGTESYNEQFF	.	TRBD1	TRBV7-9	TRBJ2-1
CASSQDLRDHSPLHF	many	.	TRBV4-2	TRBJ1-6
CASSPSVGMNTEAFF	.	.	TRBV4-1	TRBJ1-1
CASSPGQGVHEQYF	many	TRBD1	TRBV18	TRBJ2-7
CAAEGEHYQETQYF	many	.	TRBV2	TRBJ2-5
CSAPGGPQETQYF	many	TRBD2	TRBV20-1	TRBJ2-5
CSAQGVGANVLTF	.	TRBD1	TRBV20-1	TRBJ2-6
CAIRGTSGRSTDTQYF	.	TRBD2	TRBV10-3	TRBJ2-3
CASSFSLGTYNEQFF	few	.	TRBV27	TRBJ2-1
CASSYSGSNYGYTF	.	.	TRBV5-6	TRBJ1-2
CASSLLVGTGSDTGELFF	many	.	TRBV7-2	TRBJ2-2
CSASGKVGGENGYTF	.	.	TRBV20-1	TRBJ1-2
CASSSYQGDTEAFF	many	TRBD1	TRBV5-1	TRBJ1-1